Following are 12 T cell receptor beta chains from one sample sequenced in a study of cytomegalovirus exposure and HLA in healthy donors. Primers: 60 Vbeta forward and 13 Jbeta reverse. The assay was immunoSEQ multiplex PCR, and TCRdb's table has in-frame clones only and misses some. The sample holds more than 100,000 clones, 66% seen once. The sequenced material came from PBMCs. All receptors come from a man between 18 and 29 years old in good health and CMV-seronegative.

The CDR3 loop is CAWDGTAIANYGYTF. The CDR3, as DNA: TGTGCCTGGGACGGGACAGCGATAGCTAACTATGGCTACACCTTC. This chain links TRBV30 with TRBJ1-2; 7 bases match TRBD1. Germline V gene lookup returns CDR1 GTSNPN and CDR2 SVGIG (reference sequence). The length of the CDR3 is 15 residues. After removal of 5 bases from V and 0 bases from J, the junction contained 9 bases not matched to a gene.

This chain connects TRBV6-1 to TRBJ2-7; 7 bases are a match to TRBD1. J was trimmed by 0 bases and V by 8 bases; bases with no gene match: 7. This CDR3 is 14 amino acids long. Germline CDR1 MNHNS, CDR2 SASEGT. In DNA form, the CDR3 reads TGTGCCAGCCACGGGACAGCTAACTCCTACGAGCAGTACTTC. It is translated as CASHGTANSYEQYF.

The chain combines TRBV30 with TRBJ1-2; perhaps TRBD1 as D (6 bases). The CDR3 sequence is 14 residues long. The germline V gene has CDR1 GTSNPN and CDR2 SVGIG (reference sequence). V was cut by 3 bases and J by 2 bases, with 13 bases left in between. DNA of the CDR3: TGTGCCTGGAGGGGCGAGGGGGGGAACTATGGCTACACCTTC. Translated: CAWRGEGGNYGYTF.

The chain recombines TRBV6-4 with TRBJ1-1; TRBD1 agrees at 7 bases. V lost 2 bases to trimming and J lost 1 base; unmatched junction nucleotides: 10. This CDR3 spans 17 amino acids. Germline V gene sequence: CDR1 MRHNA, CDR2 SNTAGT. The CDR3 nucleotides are TGTGCCAGCAGTGACCACCCAAGGGGGCAGTGGAACACTGAAGCTTTCTTT. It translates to CASSDHPRGQWNTEAFF.

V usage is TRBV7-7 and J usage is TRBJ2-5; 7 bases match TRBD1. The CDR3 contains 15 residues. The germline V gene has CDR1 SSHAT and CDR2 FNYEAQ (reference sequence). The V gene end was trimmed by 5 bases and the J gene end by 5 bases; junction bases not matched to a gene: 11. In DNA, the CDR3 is TGTGCCAGCAGCCACTATACAGGGGTGGGGGAGACCCAGTACTTC. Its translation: CASSHYTGVGETQYF.

The CDR3 loop is CASSQDRKYGYTF. The DNA of the CDR3 is TGCGCCAGCAGCCAAGACAGAAAGTATGGCTACACCTTC. The V and J genes are TRBV4-3 and TRBJ1-2; no firm D call. The CDR3 covers 13 residues. The V end was cut by 0 bases, the J end by 5 bases, with 7 bases between. Germline V gene data show CDR1 as LGHNA and CDR2 as YSLEER.

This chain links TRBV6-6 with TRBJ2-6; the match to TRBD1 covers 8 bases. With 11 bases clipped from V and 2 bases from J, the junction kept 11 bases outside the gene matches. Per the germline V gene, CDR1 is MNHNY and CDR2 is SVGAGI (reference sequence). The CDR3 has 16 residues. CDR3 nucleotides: TGTGCCCGCACCCAGATGACAGGGGCTGGGGCCAACGTCCTGACTTTC. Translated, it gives CARTQMTGAGANVLTF.

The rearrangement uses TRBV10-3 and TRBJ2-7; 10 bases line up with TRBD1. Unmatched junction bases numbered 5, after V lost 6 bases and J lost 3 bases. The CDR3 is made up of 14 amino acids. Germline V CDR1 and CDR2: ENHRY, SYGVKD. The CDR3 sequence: CAIRGTGADYEQYF. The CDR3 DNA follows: TGTGCCATCAGGGGGACAGGGGCGGACTACGAGCAGTACTTC.

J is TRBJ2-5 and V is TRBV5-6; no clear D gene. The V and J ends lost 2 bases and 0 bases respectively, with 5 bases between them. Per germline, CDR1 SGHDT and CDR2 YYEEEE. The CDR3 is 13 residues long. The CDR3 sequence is CASSLYHQETQYF. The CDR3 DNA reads TGTGCCAGCAGCTTATATCACCAAGAGACCCAGTACTTC.

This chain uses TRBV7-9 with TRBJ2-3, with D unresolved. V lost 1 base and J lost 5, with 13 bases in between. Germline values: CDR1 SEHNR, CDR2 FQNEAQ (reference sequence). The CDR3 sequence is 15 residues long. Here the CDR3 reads CASSLGARMEDTQYF. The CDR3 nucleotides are TGTGCCAGCAGCTTAGGGGCTCGGATGGAAGATACGCAGTATTTT.

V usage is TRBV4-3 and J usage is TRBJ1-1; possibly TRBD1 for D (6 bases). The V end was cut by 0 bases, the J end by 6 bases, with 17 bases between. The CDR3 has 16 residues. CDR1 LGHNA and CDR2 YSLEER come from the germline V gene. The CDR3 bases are TGCGCCAGCAGCCAAGATGGACAGAGTTTCCGTTCTGAAGCTTTCTTT. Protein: CASSQDGQSFRSEAFF.

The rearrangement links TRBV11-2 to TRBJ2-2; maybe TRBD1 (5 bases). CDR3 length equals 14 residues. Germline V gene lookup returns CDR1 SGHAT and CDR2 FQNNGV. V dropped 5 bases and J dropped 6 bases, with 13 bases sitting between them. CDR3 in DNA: TGTGCCAGCAGCCCTCTCCAGGGTGCCGGGGAGCTGTTTTTT. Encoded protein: CASSPLQGAGELFF.